This T cell receptor (beta chain) was retrieved from a study of Tregs in tolerant kidney transplant recipients. The table came from immunoSEQ multiplex PCR; TCRdb's copy has only in-frame clones and leaves some out. This specimen shows around 32,000 clones; the ten leading clones hold roughly 1.9%. Mixed chimerism was transient after nonmyeloablative marrow transplants from related graft donors. In regard to this clone: As yet, its antigen is unknown. Read sequence stops 3 residues before the CDR3 end, and the germline J gene provides the missing end.

The CDR3 consists of 14 residues. V was pared by 4 bases and J by 1 base, with 10 bases between. The V gene's germline CDR1 is ENHRY and CDR2 SYGVKD. Study-wide findings and caveats: Biological reproducibility was not directly addressed in this study. Activated donor B cell expansion appeared to reveal the most relevant donor-specific TCRbeta repertoire.

The V and J genes are TRBV10-3 and TRBJ2-5; TRBD1 is a possible D gene (6 bases). Material: CD4+ T cells from blood (PBMCs), obtained 24 months after the transplant. This sequence was found in a human patient who received a combined kidney and bone marrow transplant. T cells may partly derive from the graft donor. The CDR3 reads CAISVSQGQETQYF. The CDR3 DNA, read in part, is TGTGCCATCAGTGTATCACAGGGCCAAGAGACC.